This TCR beta chain appears in the sequencing data of a study of blood T cell repertoires in COVID-19. On the study more broadly: Collection of acute and convalescent COVID-19 samples took place in the United States, Italy and Spain.

Authors' methods: It was from reference gene primer amplification that nucleated cell counts were estimated. Sequenced by immunoSEQ multiplex PCR; TCRdb stores in-frame clones only, minus some. The D gene and trimming were derived from the DNA, and the V and J assignments and clone size from that table. The sample has roughly 280,000 clones; approximately 90% are singletons. The CDR3 has 16 amino acids. V was trimmed by 8 bases and J by 3 bases, leaving 20 bases between them. The germline V gene encodes CDR1 LGHDT and CDR2 YNNKEL (reference sequence). The clonotype was recovered from a man in his forties or fifties who had been exposed to COVID-19. The sequenced sample was PBMCs or T cells enriched from blood (not recorded which). V and J are TRBV3-1 (or the pseudogene TRBV3-2) and TRBJ2-1; possibly TRBD2 for D (7 bases). CDR3 bases: TGTGCCAGCGGCACGAGGGGGGAGGGGGTCTACAATGAGCAGTTCTTC. Translating gives CASGTRGEGVYNEQFF.